This TCR beta chain emerged from a study of T-cell reconstitution after alpha-beta-depleted transplantation in children. Study-wide results and caveats: Day-60 TCRbeta diversity that was high in some patients was derived from surviving recipient T cells and thymic progenitors. Alpha-beta T cells about two months after transplant reportedly derived from several hundred expanded graft clones.

This CDR3 has 18 amino acids. The junction had 8 bases not matched to a gene; V was cut back by 5 bases and J by 0 bases. From germline, CDR1 is SGHAT and CDR2 FQNNGV. This clonotype was observed a handful of times. What it binds is not known. Unique molecular identifiers were used in preparing the TCRbeta library. TCRdb called the PCR reads again in MiXCR, with one record for every CDR3 protein. This sample has about 600,000 distinct CDR3 sequences, with about an eighth found just once. The gene calls are TRBV11-2 and TRBJ2-4; 12 nucleotides agree with TRBD1. Sequencing used PBMCs, mostly from graft donor cells, obtained 360 days after TCRalphabeta/CD19-depleted stem cell transplant. The sequence derives from a male patient younger than 18 who had a stem cell transplant for acute myeloid leukemia, so the T cells may come from the graft donor. CDR3 sequence: CASSPRGDRGRAKNIQYF. Here the CDR3 DNA reads TGTGCCAGCAGCCCTAGGGGGGACAGGGGGCGAGCCAAAAACATTCAGTACTTC.